Described below is a single TCR beta chain sequence and its context. What it binds is not known. The record originates from a study of cytomegalovirus exposure and HLA in healthy donors. Study observations and caveats: In a later analysis, at a false discovery rate of 0.05, over 15,000 TCR beta sequences matched HLA alleles. In vitro checks showed that a few CMV-associated chains really do target CMV antigens.

Researchers ran the PCR with 60 Vbeta and 13 Jbeta primers. Libraries were prepared by immunoSEQ multiplex PCR; TCRdb keeps only in-frame clonotypes and omits some of them. This sample has approximately 170,000 clones, with 70% to 80% found just once. Trimming cost V 3 bases and J 7 bases, with 13 bases left between them. Germline V CDR1 and CDR2: SGDLS, YYNGEE. This CDR3 has 13 amino acids. The chain employs TRBV9 and TRBJ1-2, with a possible D match to TRBD1 (6 bases). This receptor was identified in a woman aged 45-65 years in good health and CMV-seronegative. Sequenced sample: PBMCs. The CDR3 DNA reads as TGTGCCAGCAGCGGGTCGAACAGGGCTGGCTACACCTTC. Amino acid sequence: CASSGSNRAGYTF.